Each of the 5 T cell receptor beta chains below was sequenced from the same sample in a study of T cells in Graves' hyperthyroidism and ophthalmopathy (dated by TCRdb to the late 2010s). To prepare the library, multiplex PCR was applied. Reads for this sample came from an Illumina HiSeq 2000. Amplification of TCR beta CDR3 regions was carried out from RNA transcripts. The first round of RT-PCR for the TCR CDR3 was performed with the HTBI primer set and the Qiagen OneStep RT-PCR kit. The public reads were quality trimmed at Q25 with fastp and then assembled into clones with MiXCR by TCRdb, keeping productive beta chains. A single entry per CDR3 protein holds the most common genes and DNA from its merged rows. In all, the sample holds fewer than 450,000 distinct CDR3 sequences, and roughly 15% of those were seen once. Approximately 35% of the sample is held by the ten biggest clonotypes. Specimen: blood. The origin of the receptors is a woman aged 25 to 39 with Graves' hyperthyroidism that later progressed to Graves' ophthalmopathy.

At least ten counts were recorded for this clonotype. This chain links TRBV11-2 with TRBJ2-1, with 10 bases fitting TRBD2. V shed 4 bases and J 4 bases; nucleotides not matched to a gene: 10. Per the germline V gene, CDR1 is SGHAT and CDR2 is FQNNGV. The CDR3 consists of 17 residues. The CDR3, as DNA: TGTGCCAGCAGCTCCGCCTTCGAGCGGGGGGGATACAATGAGCAGTTCTTC. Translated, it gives CASSSAFERGGYNEQFF.

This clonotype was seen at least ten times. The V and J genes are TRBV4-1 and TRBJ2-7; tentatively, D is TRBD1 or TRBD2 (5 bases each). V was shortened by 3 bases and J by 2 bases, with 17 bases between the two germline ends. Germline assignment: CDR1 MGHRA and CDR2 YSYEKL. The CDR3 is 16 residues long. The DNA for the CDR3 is TGCGCCAGCAGCCATGCTCCGGGACGGAGGACCTACGAGCAGTACTTC. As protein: CASSHAPGRRTYEQYF.

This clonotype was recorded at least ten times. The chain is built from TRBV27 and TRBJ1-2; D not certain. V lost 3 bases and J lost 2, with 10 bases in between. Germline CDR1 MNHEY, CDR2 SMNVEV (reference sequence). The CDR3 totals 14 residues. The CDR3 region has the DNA TGTGCCAGCAGTTTGAACAGCTTCAACTATGGCTACACCTTC. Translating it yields CASSLNSFNYGYTF.

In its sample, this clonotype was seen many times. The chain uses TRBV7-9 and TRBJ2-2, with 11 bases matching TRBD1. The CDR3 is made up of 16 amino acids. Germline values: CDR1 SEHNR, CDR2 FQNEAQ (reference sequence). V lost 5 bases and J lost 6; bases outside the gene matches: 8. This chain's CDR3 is CASSGSGTGGPGELFF. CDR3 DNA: TGTGCCAGCAGCGGCTCCGGGACAGGGGGTCCCGGGGAGCTGTTTTTT.

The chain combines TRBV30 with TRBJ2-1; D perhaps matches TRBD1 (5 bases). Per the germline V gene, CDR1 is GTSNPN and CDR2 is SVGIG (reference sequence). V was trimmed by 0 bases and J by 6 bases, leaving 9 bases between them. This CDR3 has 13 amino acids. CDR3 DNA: TGTGCCTGGAGTGTACAGGTGTCCAATGAGCAGTTCTTC. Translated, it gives CAWSVQVSNEQFF.